This T cell receptor (beta chain) was sequenced during a study of blood T cell repertoires in COVID-19. Here immunoSEQ multiplex PCR was the method, and the copy in TCRdb shows in-frame clones only, minus some. This sample has about 20,000 clones; around 90% occur once, and the top ten carry 5% to 7.5%. V lost 5 bases and J lost 5, with 15 bases in between. Germline assignment: CDR1 SGHVS and CDR2 FQNEAQ. The CDR3 runs 14 residues. Sequencing was carried out using peripheral blood. V and J are TRBV7-8 and TRBJ1-1; weak D call: TRBD1 (5 bases). The TCR originated in a human donor in a cohort sampled during active COVID-19. The chain's CDR3 is CASSPRAGSTEAFF. In DNA form, the CDR3 reads TGTGCCAGCAGCCCTCGGGCAGGGTCTACTGAAGCTTTCTTT.